This T cell receptor beta chain was obtained from a study of blood T cell repertoires in COVID-19. Germline lookup yields CDR1 KGHSH and CDR2 LQKENI. V dropped 2 bases and J dropped 4 bases, with 4 bases sitting between them. This CDR3 spans 12 amino acids. Produced via immunoSEQ multiplex PCR; TCRdb's table is partial and in-frame only. The sample yields around 300,000 clones, approximately 83% seen once. The sample was peripheral blood. The chain carries TRBV18 and TRBJ2-3; D gene uncertain. The receptor comes from a woman aged 70-85 years with acute or convalescent COVID-19. The chain's CDR3 is CASSPESDTQYF. The CDR3 DNA is TGTGCCAGCTCACCAGAGTCAGATACGCAGTATTTT.